This TCR beta chain stems from a study of T cell repertoires and leukemia-associated antigens. The overall study: Samples yielded 3.3 to 5.0 million effective reads each, approximately 17 million overall.

Study-level results: No direct test of specificity or function was done for expanded clones.

Of note for this clonotype: Antigen specificity is unknown.

CD3+ T cells were rested overnight without fetal bovine serum. The CDR3 is made up of 13 amino acids. V gave up 8 bases and J gave up 4 bases, with 12 bases separating them. The germline V gene encodes CDR1 LNHDA and CDR2 SQIVND (reference sequence). TCRdb re-called the 5' RACE reads with MiXCR, one entry per CDR3 protein. The sample holds 12,000 or so distinct CDR3 sequences, under 50% seen once. Sequenced sample: CD3+ T cells sorted from blood and cultured. This TCR was recovered from a female donor in good health. The chain links TRBV19 to TRBJ1-5; TRBD1 might be the D (5 bases). In DNA, the CDR3 is TGTGCCAGTGGCGTGGGGCCTAATCAGCCCCAGCATTTT. Translating gives CASGVGPNQPQHF.